Listed below are T cell receptor beta chains from one sample, sequenced in a study of identical twins. MiXCR, applied by TCRdb to the 5' RACE reads, yields one record per CDR3 protein. The sample shows about 240,000 distinct CDR3 sequences, about an eighth of them seen only once. These data are also associated with another study on yellow fever vaccine responses in identical twins.

Sequencing was done on a sample of memory (CD45RO+) T cells sorted from blood. The receptors stem from a woman under 30 in good health. Both conserved end residues are part of each CDR3. D genes are given only for firm matches. Size is stated for part of the rows, as once, few or many counts, or as a class when the clone is expanded.

CASLGLATYEQYF | TGTGCCAGCCTGGGCCTAGCCACCTACGAGCAGTACTTC | . | TRBJ2-7 | . | TRBV6-1
CASSAQSISYNSPLHF | TGTGCCAGCAGCGCCCAGAGTATCTCCTATAATTCACCCCTCCACTTT | . | TRBJ1-6 | . | TRBV3-1
CSARTEYSNQPQHF | TGCAGTGCTCGGACAGAATATAGCAATCAGCCCCAGCATTTT | . | TRBJ1-5 | few | TRBV20-1
CASSDDRNQPQHF | TGTGCCAGCAGTGACGACAGAAATCAGCCCCAGCATTTT | . | TRBJ1-5 | few | TRBV6-6
CASSPRLAPLGETQYF | TGTGCCAGCAGCCCCCGACTAGCCCCGCTCGGAGAGACCCAGTACTTC | TRBD2 | TRBJ2-5 | few | TRBV5-8
CATSRDASGKAGETQYF | TGTGCCACCAGCAGAGATGCTAGCGGGAAGGCGGGAGAGACCCAGTACTTC | TRBD2 | TRBJ2-5 | few | TRBV15
CASSMEGIANEKLFF | TGTGCCAGCAGCATGGAGGGAATTGCTAATGAAAAACTGTTTTTT | . | TRBJ1-4 | few | TRBV5-5
CASSRGGVFGAPVDRTQYF | TGTGCCAGCAGCCGCGGGGGGGTGTTCGGGGCGCCCGTTGATCGGACCCAGTACTTC | TRBD2 | TRBJ2-5 | . | TRBV11-1
CASSLYRGETQYF | TGTGCCAGCAGCCTGTACAGGGGGGAGACCCAGTACTTC | TRBD1 | TRBJ2-5 | few | TRBV7-8
CASSRDSSGANVLTF | TGTGCCAGCAGCCGGGACTCCTCTGGGGCCAACGTCCTGACTTTC | . | TRBJ2-6 | few | TRBV7-2
CASSRGLAVYNEQFF | TGCGCCAGCAGCCGAGGACTAGCGGTCTACAATGAGCAGTTCTTC | TRBD2 | TRBJ2-1 | many | TRBV4-3
CASTKGGDRVYEQYF | TGTGCCAGTACCAAGGGTGGAGACAGGGTCTACGAGCAGTACTTC | TRBD1 | TRBJ2-7 | . | TRBV19
CASSRTDKGSYEQYF | TGTGCCAGCAGTCGGACGGACAAGGGCTCCTACGAGCAGTACTTC | . | TRBJ2-7 | . | TRBV28
CASSWGGSSPEQYF | TGTGCCAGCAGCTGGGGGGGGAGTAGTCCCGAGCAGTACTTC | TRBD2 | TRBJ2-7 | . | TRBV7-9
CASSLGTGGNNSPLHF | TGTGCCAGCAGCTTAGGGACAGGGGGGAATAATTCACCCCTCCACTTT | TRBD1 | TRBJ1-6 | few | TRBV7-3
CSAREGTLGGKETQYF | TGCAGTGCTAGAGAGGGGACACTGGGGGGCAAAGAGACCCAGTACTTC | . | TRBJ2-5 | few | TRBV20-1
CASRAGTGGNEQFF | TGCGCCAGCAGGGCCGGGACAGGGGGCAATGAGCAGTTCTTC | TRBD1 | TRBJ2-1 | . | TRBV5-1
CASSNQGGIRGYTF | TGTGCCAGCAGTAATCAGGGTGGTATACGCGGCTACACCTTC | . | TRBJ1-2 | few | TRBV6-2/TRBV6-3
CASSLITKTGTRFTGELFF | TGTGCCAGCAGTTTAATAACCAAAACCGGGACTAGATTCACCGGGGAGCTGTTTTTT | TRBD2 | TRBJ2-2 | . | TRBV7-8
CASSRNLAGEQFF | TGTGCCAGCAGCCGAAATCTAGCGGGTGAGCAGTTCTTC | TRBD2 | TRBJ2-1 | many | TRBV7-2
CASSSGLAKDTQYF | TGTGCCAGCAGCTCCGGACTAGCGAAAGATACGCAGTATTTT | TRBD2 | TRBJ2-3 | few | TRBV5-6
CASSPRTREEKLFF | TGTGCCAGCAGTCCCCGGACAAGGGAGGAAAAACTGTTTTTT | . | TRBJ1-4 | many | TRBV12-3/TRBV12-4
CASSDAKRGADTQYF | TGTGCCAGCAGTGACGCCAAGCGGGGGGCAGATACGCAGTATTTT | TRBD2 | TRBJ2-3 | many | TRBV6-4
CASSQRKTGDNEKLFF | TGCGCCAGCAGCCAAAGGAAGACAGGGGATAATGAAAAACTGTTTTTT | TRBD1 | TRBJ1-4 | . | TRBV4-1
CASTPTSGATYEQYF | TGTGCCAGCACCCCGACTAGCGGGGCAACCTACGAGCAGTACTTC | TRBD2 | TRBJ2-7 | . | TRBV12-3/TRBV12-4
CASSFEVYEQYF | TGTGCCAGCAGCTTCGAGGTCTACGAGCAGTACTTC | . | TRBJ2-7 | few | TRBV7-9
CASSLYRAEKLFF | TGTGCCAGCAGCTTGTACAGGGCGGAAAAACTGTTTTTT | . | TRBJ1-4 | few | TRBV7-2
CASSLNRAGETQYF | TGTGCCAGCAGCTTAAACAGGGCAGGAGAGACCCAGTACTTC | . | TRBJ2-5 | . | TRBV7-3
CSAPTGNTEAFF | TGCAGTGCGCCGACAGGGAACACTGAAGCTTTCTTT | . | TRBJ1-1 | . | TRBV20-1
CSARGLMGSNQPQHF | TGCAGTGCTAGAGGCCTAATGGGGAGCAATCAGCCCCAGCATTTT | . | TRBJ1-5 | . | TRBV20-1
CASSTQTGGWGQFF | TGTGCCAGTAGTACCCAGACAGGGGGCTGGGGGCAGTTCTTC | TRBD1 | TRBJ2-1 | . | TRBV19
CSARRGVVDTEAFF | TGCAGTGCTAGGAGGGGGGTCGTTGACACTGAAGCTTTCTTT | . | TRBJ1-1 | . | TRBV20-1
CASSQAVRGRGGYTF | TGTGCCAGCAGCCAAGCGGTCAGGGGGCGCGGTGGCTACACCTTC | TRBD1 | TRBJ1-2 | . | TRBV3-1